A single sample is the source of the 27 T cell receptor beta chains below, sequenced in a study of blood T cell repertoires in COVID-19. Profiled with immunoSEQ multiplex PCR; TCRdb holds only in-frame clones, not every one. Among under 150,000 clones listed, roughly 91% were seen once. The sequenced sample was peripheral blood. The receptors were sampled from a man in his fifties or sixties with active or convalescent COVID-19.

This clone was detected once. V gene TRBV5-4 combines with J gene TRBJ2-7, with D possibly TRBD2 on 5 matching bases. CDR1 is SGHNT and CDR2 is YYREEE in the germline V gene (reference sequence). Deletions cut 3 bases from V and 5 bases from J, with 21 bases between. CDR3 length equals 16 residues. The CDR3 loop is CASSYEPLGAMDEQYF. The CDR3, as DNA: TGTGCCAGCAGCTACGAACCATTGGGAGCGATGGACGAGCAGTACTTC.

The chain couples TRBV27 to TRBJ1-6; TRBD1 aligns across 9 bases. Germline V gene lookup returns CDR1 MNHEY and CDR2 SMNVEV (reference sequence). Trimming cost V 6 bases and J 7 bases; bases outside gene matches: 7. This CDR3 comprises 15 residues. In DNA, the CDR3 is TGTGCCAGCAGGTCATGGACAGGGGAAAATTCACCCCTCCACTTT. It is translated as CASRSWTGENSPLHF.

The chain recombines TRBV2 with TRBJ1-2; tentatively, D is TRBD1 (6 bases). The V and J ends lost 4 bases and 5 bases respectively, with 11 bases between them. This CDR3 has 13 residues. Looked up from germline, CDR1 is SNHLY and CDR2 is FYNNEI. For the CDR3, the DNA is TGTGCCAGCAGTGTAAGGGGGTGGTATGGCTACACCTTC. It specifies CASSVRGWYGYTF.

This clone appeared once. V usage is TRBV24-1 and J usage is TRBJ1-2, with 7 bases matching TRBD1. This CDR3 spans 13 amino acids. Germline V gene lookup returns CDR1 KGHDR and CDR2 SFDVKD. Germline trimming cut 6 bases from V and 2 bases from J; bases unmatched to any gene: 2. Here the CDR3 reads CATSRDSNYGYTF. In DNA, the CDR3 is TGTGCCACCAGTCGGGACAGCAACTATGGCTACACCTTC.

This clone showed up just once. One junction end does not reproduce the germline sequence, and a read error may be involved. The gene calls are TRBV30 and TRBJ1-3, with 9 nucleotides matching TRBD1. Germline V gene data show CDR1 as GTSNPN and CDR2 as SVGIG (reference sequence). This CDR3 spans 13 amino acids. The CDR3 sequence is CAWGQDRGSTIYF. CDR3 DNA: TGTGCCTGGGGACAGGACAGGGGAAGCACCATATATTTT.

This chain uses TRBV6-2 or TRBV6-3 with TRBJ2-3; D gene unclear. V dropped 3 bases and J dropped 6 bases, with 7 bases sitting between them. This CDR3 spans 12 amino acids. Germline V gene data show CDR1 as MNHEY and CDR2 as SVGEGT. DNA for the CDR3: TGTGCCAGCAGTTATTCAAGCGATACGCAGTATTTT. This codes for CASSYSSDTQYF.

The gene calls are TRBV19 and TRBJ1-5; 8 nucleotides agree with TRBD1. There are 16 residues in the CDR3. Per germline, CDR1 LNHDA and CDR2 SQIVND (reference sequence). J was trimmed by 4 bases and V by 9 bases; bases with no gene match: 14. This CDR3 is CASNYQTGGWNQPQHF. CDR3 DNA: TGTGCCAGCAACTACCAAACAGGGGGGTGGAATCAGCCCCAGCATTTT.

The J gene is TRBJ2-5, the V gene TRBV24-1, with a tentative D call TRBD2 (5 bases). The CDR3 loop spans 14 amino acids. The V end lost 3 bases, the J end lost 5 bases, and 12 bases lay between the germline ends. Germline V lookup: CDR1 KGHDR, CDR2 SFDVKD. The DNA for the CDR3 is TGTGCCACCAGTGATCACGGAGGAGCGGAGACCCAGTACTTC. As protein: CATSDHGGAETQYF.

The chain recombines TRBV2 with TRBJ1-3; tentatively, D is TRBD1 (5 bases). V lost 8 bases, J lost 1 base, and 9 bases lay in between. Germline V gene lookup returns CDR1 SNHLY and CDR2 FYNNEI. This CDR3 has 13 amino acids. The DNA for the CDR3 is TGTGCCAGCGGGGCGGTTTCTGGAAACACCATATATTTT. Amino acids: CASGAVSGNTIYF.

The chain uses TRBV7-8 and TRBJ2-3, with TRBD1 as a possible D gene (6 bases). V was shortened by 5 bases and J by 4 bases, with 16 bases between the two germline ends. Germline V gene sequence: CDR1 SGHVS, CDR2 FQNEAQ. The CDR3 extends over 15 amino acids. Written as DNA, the CDR3 is TGTGCCAGCAGCGTAGACAGGCCACTCTCAGATACGCAGTATTTT. This codes for CASSVDRPLSDTQYF.

The CDR3 region has the DNA TGTGCCAGCAGTACTAGCGGGGGGGTGGTCAATGAGCAGTTCTTC. Encoded protein: CASSTSGGVVNEQFF. The chain employs TRBV6-2 or TRBV6-3 and TRBJ2-1, with 13 bases lining up with TRBD2. The germline V gene has CDR1 MNHEY and CDR2 SVGEGT. CDR3 size: 15 residues. Losses at the gene ends were 5 bases for V and 6 bases for J; bases not matched to a gene: 4.

Worth noting for this clone: Other DNA sequences in the sample encode the same CDR3. As DNA, the CDR3 is TGTGCCAGCAGCTCAGCTACAGGGAGAGATGAGCAGTTCTTC. Protein sequence: CASSSATGRDEQFF. V gene TRBV5-4 combines with J gene TRBJ2-1; TRBD1 might be the D (6 bases). This CDR3 spans 14 amino acids. Germline CDR1 is SGHNT and CDR2 is YYREEE (reference sequence). V dropped 3 bases and J dropped 8 bases, with 15 bases sitting between them.

CDR3 sequence: CAWSQGDQPQHF. The CDR3 bases are TGTGCCTGGAGTCAGGGGGATCAGCCCCAGCATTTT. The V and J genes are TRBV30 and TRBJ1-5; 7 positions agree with TRBD1. Germline loops: CDR1 GTSNPN, CDR2 SVGIG (reference sequence). The CDR3 extends over 12 amino acids. Germline trimming cut 2 bases from V and 5 bases from J; bases unmatched to any gene: 0.

The chain employs TRBV7-8 and TRBJ1-6; no firm D call. Trimming took off 5 bases at V and 9 bases at J, with 14 bases between the two ends. The CDR3 loop spans 14 amino acids. Germline CDR1 is SGHVS and CDR2 is FQNEAQ. The CDR3 DNA sequence: TGTGCCAGCAGCCCAAGGACCAGCGGTTCACCCCTCCACTTT. Protein sequence: CASSPRTSGSPLHF. Full variable domain (missing parts from reference TRBV7-8 and TRBJ1-6): GAGVSQSPRYKVAKRGQDVALRCDPISGHVSLFWYQQALGQGPEFLTYFQNEAQLDKSGLPSDRFFAERPEGSVSTLKIQRTQQEDSAVYLCASSPRTSGSPLHFGNGTRLTVT.

The CDR3 nucleotides read TGCGCCAGCTTTCTAGCGGGAGCAGATGAGCAGTTCTTC. The encoded protein is CASFLAGADEQFF. This chain links TRBV5-1 with TRBJ2-1; TRBD2 aligns across 10 bases. The CDR3 runs to 13 residues. V was pared by 7 bases and J by 8 bases, with 6 bases of the junction left unmatched. Germline loops: CDR1 SGHRS, CDR2 YFSETQ.

V and J are TRBV15 and TRBJ2-5, with a tentative D call TRBD1 (6 bases). V lost 3 bases to trimming and J lost 4 bases, with 12 bases between them. Germline values: CDR1 LNHNV, CDR2 YYDKDF (reference sequence). The CDR3 has 14 amino acids. In nucleotides, the CDR3 is TGTGCCACCAGCAGGGCTCAGGGGATAGAGACCCAGTACTTC. Protein: CATSRAQGIETQYF.

This clone was detected only once. The CDR3 protein is CSAGSQETQYF. CDR3 DNA sequence: TGCAGTGCAGGGAGCCAAGAGACCCAGTACTTC. The chain couples TRBV20-1 to TRBJ2-5; perhaps TRBD2 as D (5 bases). V was shortened by 6 bases and J by 1 base, with 6 bases between the two germline ends. Germline CDR1 and CDR2: DFQATT and SNEGSKA (reference sequence). The CDR3 length is 11 residues.

This chain connects TRBV2 to TRBJ2-7; D remains unclear. Germline CDR1 reads SNHLY; CDR2 reads FYNNEI. This CDR3 has 10 amino acids. The V end was cut by 6 bases, the J end by 4 bases, with 4 bases between. In DNA, the CDR3 is TGTGCCAGCAGGCAGTACGAGCAGTACTTC. As protein: CASRQYEQYF.

This chain joins TRBV27 and TRBJ2-6; 7 bases are a match to TRBD1. There are 17 residues in the CDR3. Germline lookup yields CDR1 MNHEY and CDR2 SMNVEV (reference sequence). V lost 2 bases and J lost 0; bases outside the gene matches: 4. The CDR3 spells CASSLMAGGSGANVLTF. Here the CDR3 DNA reads TGTGCCAGCAGTTTAATGGCAGGGGGCTCTGGGGCCAACGTCCTGACTTTC.

CDR3 sequence: CASSQESTAGNTIYF. CDR3 DNA sequence: TGCGCCAGCAGCCAAGAGTCTACGGCTGGAAACACCATATATTTT. V gene TRBV4-1 combines with J gene TRBJ1-3, with unresolved D. The CDR3 sequence is 15 residues long. Germline V lookup: CDR1 MGHRA, CDR2 YSYEKL. Trimming shortened V by 0 bases and J by 2 bases, and 8 bases separated the two germline ends.

The CDR3 reads CASSGEHRGNYGYTF. In nucleotides, the CDR3 is TGTGCCAGCAGTGGGGAACATCGGGGGAACTATGGCTACACCTTC. The rearrangement joins TRBV25-1 to TRBJ1-2; D is perhaps TRBD1 (5 bases). This CDR3 spans 15 amino acids. Trimming removed 4 bases from V and 2 bases from J, with 14 bases in between. Looked up from germline, CDR1 is MGHDK and CDR2 is SYGVNS.

The J gene is TRBJ1-1, the V gene TRBV7-8; D might be TRBD1 (5 bases). Looked up from germline, CDR1 is SGHVS and CDR2 is FQNEAQ. Trimming shortened V by 2 bases and J by 3 bases, and 19 bases separated the two germline ends. The CDR3 spans 17 residues. The CDR3 loop reads CASSLMPQGLGDTEAFF. The CDR3 region has the DNA TGTGCCAGCAGCTTAATGCCCCAGGGTTTGGGCGACACTGAAGCTTTCTTT.

The CDR3 DNA follows: TGTGCCAGCTCACCGGGACTAGCGGGAGCCGGGGAGCTGTTTTTT. Translated, it gives CASSPGLAGAGELFF. The rearrangement joins TRBV18 to TRBJ2-2, with 14 bases lining up with TRBD2. Germline assignment: CDR1 KGHSH and CDR2 LQKENI. CDR3 length: 15 residues. V shed 3 bases and J 6 bases; nucleotides not matched to a gene: 0.

The chain uses TRBV6-2 or TRBV6-3 and TRBJ1-1; TRBD1 aligns across 8 bases. Trimming cost V 5 bases and J 5 bases; bases outside gene matches: 10. Germline lookup yields CDR1 MNHEY and CDR2 SVGEGT. CDR3 length: 15 residues. CDR3 in amino acids: CASSQGAIRGTEAFF. The CDR3 region has the DNA TGTGCCAGCAGTCAGGGGGCGATCCGAGGGACTGAAGCTTTCTTT.

This chain connects TRBV6-6 to TRBJ2-7; the match to TRBD2 covers 8 bases. The CDR3 runs to 14 residues. Germline V gene sequence: CDR1 MNHNY, CDR2 SVGAGI (reference sequence). The ends lost 6 bases at V and 3 bases at J; junction bases unmatched: 7. CDR3 nucleotides: TGTGCCAGCAGCAACGCGGGGACTAGCTACGAGCAGTACTTC. It is translated as CASSNAGTSYEQYF.

This clone was seen only a few times. This chain uses TRBV5-4 with TRBJ1-6; 8 bases are shared with TRBD1. The CDR3 is made up of 15 amino acids. Germline V gives CDR1 SGHNT, CDR2 YYREEE (reference sequence). Trimming removed 4 bases from V and 5 bases from J; junction bases left unmatched: 5. The CDR3 coding sequence is TGTGCCAGCAGCGAGACAGGGGTCAATAATTCACCCCTCCACTTT. It yields the protein CASSETGVNNSPLHF.

The rearrangement joins TRBV27 to TRBJ2-1, with D possibly being TRBD1 (6 bases). CDR1 and CDR2 from the germline V gene are MNHEY and SMNVEV (reference sequence). V gave up 1 base and J gave up 13 bases, with 14 bases separating them. There are 13 residues in the CDR3. The CDR3 bases are TGTGCCAGCAGTTTATGGCCCGGACAGCACCAGTTCTTC. Protein product: CASSLWPGQHQFF.